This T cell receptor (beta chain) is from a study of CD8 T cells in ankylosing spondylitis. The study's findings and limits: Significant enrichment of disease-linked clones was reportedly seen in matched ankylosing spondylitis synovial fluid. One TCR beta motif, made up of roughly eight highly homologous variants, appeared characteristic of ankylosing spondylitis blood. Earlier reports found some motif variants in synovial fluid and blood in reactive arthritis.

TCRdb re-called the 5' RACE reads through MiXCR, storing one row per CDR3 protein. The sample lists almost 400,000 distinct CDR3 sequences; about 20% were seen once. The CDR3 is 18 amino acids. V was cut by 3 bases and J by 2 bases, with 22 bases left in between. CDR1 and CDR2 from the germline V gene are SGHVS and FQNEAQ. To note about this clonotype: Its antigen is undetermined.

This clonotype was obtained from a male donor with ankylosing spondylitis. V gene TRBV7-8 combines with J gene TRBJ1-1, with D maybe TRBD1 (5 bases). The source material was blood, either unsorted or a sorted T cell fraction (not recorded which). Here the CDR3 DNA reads TGTGCCAGCAGCTTCCCCGTGGGGCAGGGAAGGGTCAACACTGAAGCTTTCTTT. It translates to CASSFPVGQGRVNTEAFF.